Given below is one TCR beta chain in context. This clone was seen only a few times. Its antigen is unknown. Base quality data are lacking; no much larger clone is found one base away. The donors were healthy, HIV-negative adults who had no recently reported acute infections or vaccinations. Every donor was a Caucasian adult living in Nashville, Tennessee, USA. CD4+ T cells were enriched through magnetic negative selection, after which naive cells were positively selected on CD45RA and the remaining negative fraction served as the memory subset. Blood was collected by leukapheresis, and PBMCs were isolated by Ficoll-Histopaque density gradient centrifugation and then cryopreserved in liquid nitrogen vapor phase. Analytical flow cytometry was used to check the purity and quantity of every magnetically sorted T cell population. Each sorted fraction had its genomic DNA isolated and then quantified by UV absorbance on a Nanodrop 2000c.

This entry comes from a study of shared clonotypes between healthy human individuals (TCRdb year 2020). Turning to the overall study: A couple of women and a few men aged 18 to 49 years were included in the cohort. For each donor, three plates each were used for CD4 naive and CD4 memory, two plates were used for CD8 naive, and one plate was used for CD8 memory. Each donor's leukapheresis produced roughly between about 0.8 and 8.9 billion PBMCs. To increase sequencing depth and limit assay-specific biases, TCR repertoire library preparation and sequencing were carried out by different laboratories using diverse techniques. To estimate repertoire size and how much clonotype sharing occurs between individuals, the study deeply sequenced the blood TCR repertoires of several healthy adults. Points the paper makes about the study in general: Estimated clonotype richness was generally larger for naive than for memory subsets. Sharing across a few donors was observed for approximately 5% of naive CD4, over 3% of naive CD8, 2.3% of memory CD4, and about 0.4% of memory CD8 clonotypes. Even with the large sequencing depth, rarefaction of the sorted-subset datasets indicated that sequencing was incomplete. Compared with non-shared clonotypes, clonotypes shared by all four sorted-subset donors had higher generation probabilities. Because the study included a small number of donors, the genetic and exposure-history diversity represented was limited. Based on pairwise subsampling, the degree of clonotype sharing among donors was expected to be affected by sequencing depth. Only blood was sampled, and tissue TCR repertoires likely differ from those in blood.

The CDR3 starts with the cysteine, ends with the phenylalanine, and has 15 residues. Just the 45-base CDR3 DNA is kept, in frame starting at base 1. The germline V gene sets CDR1 to SNHLY and CDR2 to FYNNEI. Germline trimming: 4 bases from V, 2 bases from J; junction bases outside gene matches: 4. TCR CDR3 regions were amplified from genomic DNA by multiplex PCR using the deep immunoSEQ assay. Extracted genomic DNA from each cell subset was spread evenly across all wells of several immunoSEQ 96-well plates, with each plate serving as a replicate. For sorted subsets, approximately 200 ng of genomic DNA, equivalent to roughly 30,000 T cell genomes, went into each replicate PCR. The purified libraries were quantified using a Qubit 3.0 fluorometer, sized with a Bioanalyzer 2100, and then quantified again using the KAPA Library Quantification kit. Every immunoSEQ 96-well plate was sequenced on a dedicated single-read 150-cycle Illumina NextSeq 550 flow cell. The source study handled its data this way. The immunoSEQ output contained only junctional sequences without quality scores, so filtering could not match that applied to full-length reads. To assign V/J genes and CDR3, sequences were annotated using PyIR, a Python wrapper for IgBLAST v1.9, with IMGT germline references. Reads were removed for weak V/J assignments (E-value above 1e-6), missing CDR3, stop codons, out-of-frame junctions, or ambiguous translated residues. A V3J clonotype was defined by an identical inferred V gene, J gene, and CDR3 amino acid sequence. The percentage overlap between two repertoires was calculated by dividing the number of shared unique clonotypes by the size of the smaller repertoire. Repertoire richness was assessed with RTK rarefaction, the Chao1 estimator, and Recon v2.1 estimates of unobserved clonotypes. For all TCRbeta clonotypes obtained by the gDNA method from several donors, generation probabilities were computed with OLGA. As stored in TCRdb, this immuneACCESS dataset retains in-frame rearrangements with V and J assigned. A fraction of the clones does not appear; measured against another copy, unresolved V genes explain less than half of the discrepancy, and the remainder lacks a known reason. That table furnishes V, J and clone size, whereas the DNA furnished D and trimming. The sample data list just over 2,000,000 clones, and roughly 94% of these were observed just once. Clones ranked in the top ten supply around 0.13% of the sample.

The specimen sequenced was naive CD4+ T cells sorted from blood. This specimen's cell subset or site label, per the study, means: CD45RA+ positively selected. The receptor comes from a man younger than 30 in good health. The chain is made from TRBV2 and TRBJ1-3, with 8 bases aligning to TRBD1. The bases read TGTGCCAGCAGTGCAACAGGGGGGACTGGAAACACCATATATTTT. This yields the protein CASSATGGTGNTIYF.